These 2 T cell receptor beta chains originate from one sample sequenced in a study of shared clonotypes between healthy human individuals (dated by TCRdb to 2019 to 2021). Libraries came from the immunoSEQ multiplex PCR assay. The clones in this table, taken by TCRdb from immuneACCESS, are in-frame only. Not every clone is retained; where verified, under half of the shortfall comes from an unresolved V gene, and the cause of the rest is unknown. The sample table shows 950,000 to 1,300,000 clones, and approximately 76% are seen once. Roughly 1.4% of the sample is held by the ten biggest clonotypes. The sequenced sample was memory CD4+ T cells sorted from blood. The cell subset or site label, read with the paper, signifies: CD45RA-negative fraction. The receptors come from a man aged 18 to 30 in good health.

This chain's CDR3 is CASSLDPVQPQHF. The CDR3, as DNA: TGTGCCAGCAGCTTAGATCCGGTTCAGCCCCAGCATTTT. This sequence joins TRBV7-6 and TRBJ1-5; no clear D. Germline loops: CDR1 SGHVS, CDR2 FNYEAQ. CDR3 size: 13 residues. Trimming took off 1 base at V and 6 bases at J, with 7 bases between the two ends. Filled out from reference TRBV7-6 and TRBJ1-5, the complete variable domain reads GAGVSQSPRYKVTKRGQDVALRCDPISGHVSLYWYRQALGQGPEFLTYFNYEAQQDKSGLPNDRFSAERPEGSISTLTIQRTEQRDSAMYRCASSLDPVQPQHFGDGTRLSIL.

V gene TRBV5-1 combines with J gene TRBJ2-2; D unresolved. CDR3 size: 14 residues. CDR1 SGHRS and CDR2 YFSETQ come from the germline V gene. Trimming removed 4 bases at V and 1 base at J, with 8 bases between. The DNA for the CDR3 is TGCGCCAGCAGCCTTCTCCAGAACACCGGGGAGCTGTTTTTT. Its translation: CASSLLQNTGELFF.